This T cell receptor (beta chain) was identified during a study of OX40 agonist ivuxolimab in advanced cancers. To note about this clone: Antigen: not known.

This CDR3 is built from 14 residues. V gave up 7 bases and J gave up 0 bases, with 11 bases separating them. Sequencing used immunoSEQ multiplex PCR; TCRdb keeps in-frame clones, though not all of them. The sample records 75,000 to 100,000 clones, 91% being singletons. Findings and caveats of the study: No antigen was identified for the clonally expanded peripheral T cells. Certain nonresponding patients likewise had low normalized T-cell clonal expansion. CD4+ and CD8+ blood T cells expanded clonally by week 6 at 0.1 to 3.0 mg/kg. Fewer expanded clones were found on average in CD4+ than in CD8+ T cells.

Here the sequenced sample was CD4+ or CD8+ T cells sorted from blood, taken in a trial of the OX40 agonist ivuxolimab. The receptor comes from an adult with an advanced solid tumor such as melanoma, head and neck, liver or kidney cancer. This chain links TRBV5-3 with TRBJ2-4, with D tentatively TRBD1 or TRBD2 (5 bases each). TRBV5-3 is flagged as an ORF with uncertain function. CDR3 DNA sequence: TGTGCCAGAGGGGGTGACTTAGCCAAAAACATTCAGTACTTC. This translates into CARGGDLAKNIQYF.